The 4 T cell receptor beta chains below come from one sample, sequenced in a study of shared T cell receptors in the human thymus. Libraries were prepared by immunoSEQ multiplex PCR; TCRdb keeps only in-frame clonotypes and omits some of them. The sample yields about 660,000 clones, 70% to 90% seen once. These same data were also listed under a study on human thymus T cells.

The sequencing sample was made of thymocytes. These receptors came from a boy under two years old with a congenital heart defect.

The rearrangement links TRBV7-9 to TRBJ2-2; tentative D call: TRBD1 (7 bases). This CDR3 is 17 amino acids long. Germline CDR1 is SEHNR and CDR2 is FQNEAQ (reference sequence). The V and J ends lost 2 bases and 1 base respectively, with 14 bases between them. CDR3 sequence reads: CASSLRGQGENTGELFF. The CDR3 coding sequence is TGTGCCAGCAGCTTACGGGGGCAGGGGGAGAACACCGGGGAGCTGTTTTTT. Variable domain in full (rest from reference TRBV7-9 and TRBJ2-2): DTGVSQNPRHKITKRGQNVTFRCDPISEHNRLYWYRQTLGQGPEFLTYFQNEAQLEKSRLLSDRFSAERPKGSFSTLEIQRTEQGDSAMYLCASSLRGQGENTGELFFGEGSRLTVL.

The chain has TRBV18 and TRBJ1-2; D gene uncertain. V lost 0 bases and J 7 bases, leaving 6 bases between the germline ends. Germline CDR1 and CDR2: KGHSH and LQKENI. The CDR3 extends over 12 amino acids. The CDR3 region is CASSPPSGGYTF. The DNA of the CDR3 is TGTGCCAGCTCACCACCCTCGGGTGGCTACACCTTC.

The genes are TRBV28 and TRBJ1-2; 7 bases fit TRBD1. The trim removed 5 bases at V and 4 bases at J, leaving 7 bases unmatched. The CDR3 is 14 amino acids. Germline lookup yields CDR1 MDHEN and CDR2 SYDVKM. DNA of the CDR3: TGTGCCAGCAGTCCACTCGGACAGGTCTATGGCTACACCTTC. The encoded protein is CASSPLGQVYGYTF.

The chain joins TRBV14 to TRBJ2-1, with a possible D match to TRBD1 (5 bases). Deletions cut 4 bases from V and 7 bases from J, with 14 bases between. Per germline, CDR1 SGHDN and CDR2 FVKESK. This CDR3 spans 14 amino acids. CDR3 bases: TGTGCCAGCAGCCTAAGACCCCCAGGGAATGAGCAGTTCTTC. Amino acid sequence: CASSLRPPGNEQFF. Variable domain in full (rest from reference TRBV14 and TRBJ2-1): EAGVTQFPSHSVIEKGQTVTLRCDPISGHDNLYWYRRVMGKEIKFLLHFVKESKQDESGMPNNRFLAERTGGTYSTLKVQPAELEDSGVYFCASSLRPPGNEQFFGPGTRLTVL.